The T cell receptor (beta chain) under discussion was sequenced for a study of CD8+ T cells in alopecia areata. As concerns this clone: Its antigen remains unknown.

Study results and caveats: With one nonresponder, baseline CD8+ expansion's link to response remains uncertain. For lesional scalp, especially alopecia totalis/universalis, clonality was higher than in normal scalp.

RNA was isolated and reverse transcribed to cDNA, the sequencing template. This table comes from immunoSEQ multiplex PCR, and its TCRdb copy is limited to in-frame clones, with some not included. The data show around 180,000 clones, with under 80% seen just once and approximately 1.3% held by the top ten. There are 12 residues in the CDR3. V lost 2 bases to trimming and J lost 15 bases, with 14 bases between them. The germline gives CDR1 MNHNY, CDR2 SVGAGI (reference sequence). Sample treatment: oral pan-JAK inhibitor, 5-10 mg twice daily. This chain connects TRBV6-6 to TRBJ2-1; no clear D. The receptor comes from a human donor with alopecia areata. The sample consisted of CD4+ T cells sorted from blood, taken at week 49, from a patient treated with tofacitinib. CDR3 coding DNA: TGTGCCAGCAGTTACCTCCAGGCAAACCCGTTCTTC. It codes for CASSYLQANPFF.